One sample yielded the 22 T cell receptor beta chains listed below, sequenced in a study of T-cell reconstitution after alpha-beta-depleted transplantation in children. TCRbeta library preparation incorporated unique molecular identifiers. MiXCR was run by TCRdb on the PCR reads, yielding one entry per CDR3 protein. The sample lists approximately 980,000 distinct CDR3 sequences, around 30% occurring once. The sequencing here drew on PBMCs, mostly from graft donor cells, taken 360 days after TCRalphabeta/CD19-depleted stem cell transplant. Source of these receptors: a boy in the first two years of life who had a stem cell transplant for SCID, so the T cells may come from the graft donor.

This chain connects TRBV2 to TRBJ2-7; 9 bases match TRBD1. V dropped 4 bases and J dropped 3; count of bases not matched to a gene: 7. The germline V gene has CDR1 SNHLY and CDR2 FYNNEI. The CDR3 contains 15 residues. The CDR3 DNA is TGTGCCAGCAGTGCCCGGACAGGGGAGGTCTACGAGCAGTACTTC. This encodes CASSARTGEVYEQYF.

V and J are TRBV5-1 and TRBJ2-1; D remains unclear. The V and J ends lost 5 bases and 4 bases respectively, with 10 bases between them. CDR3 length: 13 amino acids. Germline CDR1 SGHRS, CDR2 YFSETQ. The CDR3 here is CASSVWGYNEQFF. The CDR3 region has the DNA TGCGCCAGCAGTGTTTGGGGATACAATGAGCAGTTCTTC.

The rearrangement joins TRBV29-1 to TRBJ2-7; no firm D call. V dropped 6 bases and J dropped 4 bases, with 10 bases sitting between them. The CDR3 spans 11 residues. The germline gives CDR1 SQVTM, CDR2 ANQGSEA. In DNA, the CDR3 is TGCAGCGTAGACGTCGGGTACGAGCAGTACTTC. It yields the protein CSVDVGYEQYF.

V is TRBV20-1 and J is TRBJ2-4, with 11 bases identical to TRBD1. Germline V CDR1 and CDR2: DFQATT, SNEGSKA (reference sequence). The CDR3 consists of 15 residues. V lost 6 bases, J lost 8 bases, and 12 bases stayed unmatched. CDR3 sequence (DNA): TGCAGTGCCAGGGACAGGGGGGCTACAAGGGACATTCAGTACTTC. Encoded protein: CSARDRGATRDIQYF.

Only a few counts were recorded for this clonotype. V is TRBV29-1 and J is TRBJ1-4; the D is unclear. Per the germline V gene, CDR1 is SQVTM and CDR2 is ANQGSEA. The CDR3 loop spans 13 amino acids. Trimming removed 4 bases at V and 4 bases at J, with 10 bases between. The CDR3: CSVGRTVNEKLFF. The CDR3 DNA follows: TGCAGCGTTGGGCGGACGGTTAATGAAAAACTGTTTTTT.

V usage is TRBV4-3 and J usage is TRBJ2-1; possible D gene TRBD1, 5 bases. Trimming pared 3 bases from V and 0 bases from J, leaving 18 bases between. The CDR3 totals 18 residues. CDR1 is LGHNA, CDR2 YSLEER, per germline. This CDR3 is CASSQDTGYPSSYNEQFF. CDR3 DNA: TGCGCCAGCAGCCAGGACACAGGTTATCCGAGCTCCTACAATGAGCAGTTCTTC.

The V call is TRBV15, the J call TRBJ2-1; D possibly corresponds to TRBD2 (6 bases). Germline lookup yields CDR1 LNHNV and CDR2 YYDKDF (reference sequence). The CDR3 length is 16 residues. The V gene lost 2 bases and the J gene lost 3 bases, with 14 bases spanning the gap. CDR3 loop: CATSRQRLGDYNEQFF. CDR3 nucleotide sequence: TGTGCCACCAGCAGACAAAGACTAGGGGACTACAATGAGCAGTTCTTC.

V gene TRBV27 combines with J gene TRBJ2-7; D might be TRBD1 (5 bases). This CDR3 has 16 residues. Germline CDR1 is MNHEY and CDR2 is SMNVEV (reference sequence). With 6 bases removed from V and 3 bases from J, the gap between germline ends came to 21 bases. CDR3 sequence reads: CASRRGDGAGYYEQYF. The DNA for the CDR3 is TGTGCCAGCAGAAGGGGCGACGGCGCCGGGTACTACGAGCAGTACTTC.

This chain links TRBV5-1 with TRBJ1-1; TRBD1 aligns across 7 bases. Trimming cost V 4 bases and J 1 base; bases outside gene matches: 10. This CDR3 spans 16 amino acids. Per germline, CDR1 SGHRS and CDR2 YFSETQ. The CDR3 loop is CASSRLGQAGNTEAFF. The CDR3 DNA reads TGCGCCAGCAGCCGTCTCGGACAGGCGGGGAACACTGAAGCTTTCTTT.

CDR3 sequence: CASSVDDRGFYNEQFF. The CDR3 DNA is TGTGCCAGCAGCGTTGATGACAGGGGATTTTACAATGAGCAGTTCTTC. This chain joins TRBV9 and TRBJ2-1, with 8 bases that match TRBD1. J lost 4 bases, V lost 2 bases, and 8 bases had no gene match. The CDR3 loop spans 16 amino acids. Germline CDR1 is SGDLS and CDR2 is YYNGEE.

This chain links TRBV27 with TRBJ1-1; weak D call: TRBD1 (6 bases). CDR3 length: 14 amino acids. Germline V gene lookup returns CDR1 MNHEY and CDR2 SMNVEV (reference sequence). Trimming shortened V by 7 bases and J by 5 bases, and 17 bases separated the two germline ends. The CDR3 here is CASNRPTGRTEAFF. CDR3 bases: TGTGCCAGCAACCGCCCAACAGGGCGGACTGAAGCTTTCTTT.

A few counts support this clonotype. The chain carries TRBV4-2 and TRBJ2-2; tentative D call: TRBD1 (5 bases). This CDR3 contains 15 residues. Germline assignment: CDR1 LGHNA and CDR2 YNFKEQ. Trimming shortened V by 0 bases and J by 5 bases, and 10 bases separated the two germline ends. The CDR3 nucleotides read TGTGCCAGCAGCCAAGAAAAGGGGCGGACCGGGGAGCTGTTTTTT. Its translation is CASSQEKGRTGELFF.

This chain joins TRBV10-3 and TRBJ2-3, with TRBD1 matching over 7 bases. Per the germline V gene, CDR1 is ENHRY and CDR2 is SYGVKD. V was pared by 11 bases and J by 6 bases, with 11 bases of the junction left unmatched. The CDR3 is 13 residues long. The CDR3 DNA follows: TGTGCCGCCCAGGGGGACGGGCTGGATACGCAGTATTTT. This translates into CAAQGDGLDTQYF.

This clonotype showed up just a few times. The chain uses TRBV6-2 or TRBV6-3 and TRBJ2-6, with D possibly TRBD1 on 6 matching bases. Germline CDR1 is MNHEY and CDR2 is SVGEGT. The V end lost 5 bases, the J end lost 0 bases, and 14 bases lay between the germline ends. The CDR3 runs to 17 residues. The CDR3 loop reads CASSRQVFSSGANVLTF. The CDR3 nucleotides are TGTGCCAGCAGTCGACAGGTGTTTAGCTCTGGGGCCAACGTCCTGACTTTC.

A note on this clonotype: A much larger clone lies one base from this, so it may be a read error. V and J are TRBV3-1 and TRBJ2-7; no reliable D call. V was pared by 5 bases and J by 0 bases, with 11 bases between. The CDR3 consists of 14 residues. Germline CDR1 and CDR2: LGHDT and YNNKEL (reference sequence). The CDR3 here is CASSFRTSSYEQYF. CDR3 sequence (DNA): TGTGCCAGCAGCTTTAGGACGAGCTCCTACGAGCAGTACTTC.

CDR3 DNA sequence: TGTGCCAGCACTTCTAGCGGGGCTAACTACGAGCAGTACTTC. This sequence encodes CASTSSGANYEQYF. The chain couples TRBV2 to TRBJ2-7; TRBD2 aligns across 9 bases. The germline V gene has CDR1 SNHLY and CDR2 FYNNEI. CDR3 length: 14 amino acids. Trimming took 7 bases from V and 3 from J; bases not matched to a gene: 7.

The chain couples TRBV10-3 to TRBJ2-5, with 10 bases matching TRBD1. With 2 bases clipped from V and 4 bases from J, the junction kept 4 bases outside the gene matches. Germline CDR1 reads ENHRY; CDR2 reads SYGVKD. CDR3 size: 15 residues. The CDR3 sequence: CAISEGTGVGETQYF. The CDR3 DNA sequence: TGTGCCATCAGTGAGGGGACAGGGGTGGGAGAGACCCAGTACTTC.

In its sample, this clonotype was seen a few times. This rearrangement joins TRBV20-1 to TRBJ1-1, with D perhaps matching TRBD1 (6 bases). The CDR3 loop spans 14 amino acids. Germline CDR1 DFQATT, CDR2 SNEGSKA (reference sequence). Trimming pared 4 bases from V and 6 bases from J, leaving 18 bases between. CDR3 DNA sequence: TGCAGTGCTATAGAGGACAGTGAACGGGCTGAAGCTTTCTTT. This gives the protein CSAIEDSERAEAFF.

The chain is built from TRBV4-1 and TRBJ2-6, with TRBD1 matching 8 bases. This CDR3 contains 18 residues. Germline CDR1 reads MGHRA; CDR2 reads YSYEKL. J lost 4 bases, V lost 0 bases, and 8 bases had no gene match. CDR3 loop: CASSQDLTGAAGANVLTF. CDR3 in DNA: TGCGCCAGCAGCCAAGATTTGACAGGGGCGGCCGGGGCCAACGTCCTGACTTTC.

The rearrangement joins TRBV6-2 or TRBV6-3 to TRBJ1-1; no reliable D call. CDR1 and CDR2 (germline): MNHEY, SVGEGT. V lost 2 bases to trimming and J lost 8 bases, with 9 bases between them. The CDR3 sequence is 12 residues long. The CDR3 is CASSYGRGEAFF. As DNA, the CDR3 is TGTGCCAGCAGTTACGGACGGGGAGAAGCTTTCTTT.

This clonotype was detected only a few times. The V gene is TRBV15, the J gene TRBJ1-2; the D is unclear. V was cut by 3 bases and J by 7 bases, with 12 bases left in between. The CDR3 extends over 13 amino acids. The germline V gene has CDR1 LNHNV and CDR2 YYDKDF (reference sequence). The CDR3 DNA sequence: TGTGCCACCAGCAGGATACCTGGGCCTGGCTACACCTTC. This translates into CATSRIPGPGYTF.

This clonotype has a handful of counts. The V gene is TRBV4-2, the J gene TRBJ1-2; TRBD1 aligns across 7 bases. The V gene's germline CDR1 is LGHNA and CDR2 YNFKEQ. The CDR3 totals 12 residues. V lost 4 bases to trimming and J lost 11 bases; unmatched junction nucleotides: 7. The CDR3 sequence: CASSPSNRGYTF. The CDR3, as DNA: TGTGCCAGCAGCCCCTCCAACAGGGGTTACACCTTC.